This TCR beta chain derives from a study of graft-versus-host responses after intestinal transplantation. The protocol was immunoSEQ multiplex PCR, while the TCRdb copy is restricted to in-frame clones and leaves out a portion. In the table there are tens of thousands of clones, 90% to 95% of which are singletons. The study's findings and limits: Graft-versus-host to host-versus-graft clonal ratios in allografts were high in patients with graft-donor T cell macrochimerism.

This clone was seen once. Its antigen is currently unknown. CDR1 and CDR2 from the germline V gene are SGHVS and FQNEAQ. The CDR3 contains 18 residues. V was trimmed by 1 base and J by 1 base, leaving 16 bases between them. The source was unstimulated CD8+ T cells sorted from spleen or lymph node cells, collected before transplant. This chain connects TRBV7-8 to TRBJ2-2, with D tentatively TRBD2 (7 bases). This sequence originates from a human donor who was the organ donor for an intestinal transplant. CDR3 sequence reads: CASSLVPGGIRNTGELFF. In DNA, the CDR3 is TGTGCCAGCAGCTTAGTTCCGGGGGGCATTAGGAACACCGGGGAGCTGTTTTTT.